The clone carrying this TCR beta chain was recorded only once. Sequenced by immunoSEQ multiplex PCR; TCRdb stores in-frame clones only, minus some. The sample carries 35,000 to 55,000 clones, 85% to 90% recorded once. This entry belongs to a study of OX40 agonist ivuxolimab in advanced cancers. This sample comprised CD4+ or CD8+ T cells sorted from blood, obtained in a trial of the OX40 agonist ivuxolimab. This sequence originates from an adult with an advanced solid tumor such as melanoma, head and neck, liver or kidney cancer.

The CDR3 region has the DNA TGTGCCAGCAGCTTGTTGGGAGAGACCCAGTACTTC. This translates into CASSLLGETQYF. The chain is built from TRBV7-8 and TRBJ2-5; D gene uncertain. Germline CDR1 SGHVS, CDR2 FQNEAQ. V lost 3 bases, J lost 4 bases, and 6 bases lay in between. The CDR3 consists of 12 residues. Complete variable domain (other parts from reference TRBV7-8 and TRBJ2-5): GAGVSQSPRYKVAKRGQDVALRCDPISGHVSLFWYQQALGQGPEFLTYFQNEAQLDKSGLPSDRFFAERPEGSVSTLKIQRTQQEDSAVYLCASSLLGETQYFGPGTRLLVL.